These T cell receptor beta chains were read from a single sample in a study of blood T cell repertoires in COVID-19. Assay: immunoSEQ multiplex PCR; the TCRdb copy retains only in-frame clones and omits some. The sample shows approximately 280,000 clones, approximately 86% of them seen only once. The specimen sequenced was peripheral blood. These receptors were obtained from a woman under 40 who had recovered from COVID-19. The conserved cysteine and the conserved F or W are not part of the CDR3 here. The order of the fields is J gene, CDR3 length, D gene, V gene, CDR3 protein. A D gene is named only where the DNA matches it firmly.

TRBJ2-1	15	TRBD2	TRBV3-1/TRBV3-2	ASSQDYRLAAYNEQF
TRBJ1-2	11	TRBD1	TRBV12-3/TRBV12-4	ASSPGQGFGYT
TRBJ1-5	11	NA	TRBV29-1	SVPSAPNQPQH
TRBJ1-1	12	NA	TRBV5-1	ASSLYSLNTEAF
TRBJ1-1	13	NA	TRBV28	ASAPGGGVNTEAF
TRBJ2-5	12	TRBD1	TRBV28	ASSETGGGETQY
TRBJ1-6	9	NA	TRBV11-1	ASSLAATSH
TRBJ2-1	14	TRBD2	TRBV4-3	ASSQFSLAGYNEQF
TRBJ1-5	12	NA	TRBV15	ATSRNRDDQPQH
TRBJ2-2	11	NA	TRBV19	ASSTVLAGELF
TRBJ2-2	15	NA	TRBV27	ASSLLQGHWNTGELF
TRBJ1-1	12	NA	TRBV18	ASSPGSGHTEAF
TRBJ2-4	13	NA	TRBV14	ASSQVHQGGSIQY
TRBJ2-7	11	NA	TRBV7-9	ASSFSQTYEQY
TRBJ2-7	13	TRBD2	TRBV9	ASSETSALPYEQY
TRBJ2-1	14	TRBD2	TRBV4-3	ASSQDRSGSNHEQF
TRBJ2-7	18	NA	TRBV4-1	ASSHWPVRLEGPKGYEQY
TRBJ2-5	11	NA	TRBV19	ASATRQGETQY
TRBJ2-4	13	NA	TRBV18	ASSPEKLAKNIQY
TRBJ1-6	14	NA	TRBV19	ASKVNQNSYNSPLH
TRBJ2-1	11	TRBD2	TRBV14	ASSPGAGGPQF
TRBJ2-1	11	NA	TRBV10-2	ASSESSLREQF
TRBJ2-5	11	TRBD2	TRBV9	ASSGREFETQY
TRBJ1-1	10	NA	TRBV4-1	ASSQGSTLVF
TRBJ2-5	11	NA	TRBV27	ASSPNDRETQY
TRBJ2-1	14	TRBD2	TRBV5-1	ASSPSGGQTYNEQF
TRBJ1-2	14	NA	TRBV4-1	ASSQDIGILNYGYT
TRBJ1-2	12	NA	TRBV11-2	ASSTYRARNGYT
TRBJ2-7	14	TRBD1	TRBV4-3	ASSQDPGTGGDEQY
TRBJ2-1	11	NA	TRBV24-1	ATSDGGGLEQF
TRBJ1-1	10	NA	TRBV7-9	ASSSRGTEAF